Following are 25 T cell receptor beta chains from one sample sequenced in a study of shared clonotypes between healthy human individuals. The repertoire was sequenced with immunoSEQ multiplex PCR; TCRdb's copy has only in-frame clones and lacks some. The sample has some 2.3 million clones, approximately 95% seen once. Sample: naive CD4+ T cells from PBMCs. The sample's subset: CD45RA+ positively selected. The receptors shown here come from a young man in good health. Some clones in this sample may be carry-over from other donors' samples.

This chain joins TRBV28 and TRBJ1-1; 7 bases are a match to TRBD1. The CDR3 sequence is 20 residues long. V was clipped by 4 bases and J by 6 bases; unmatched bases: 26. Germline loops: CDR1 MDHEN, CDR2 SYDVKM. Here the CDR3 DNA reads TGTGCCAGCAGTTCCTTGGGTCACAGAACAGGGGCTGGTGGTAGGGCTGAAGCTTTCTTT. This gives the protein CASSSLGHRTGAGGRAEAFF.

The rearrangement uses TRBV5-1 and TRBJ2-3; D is perhaps TRBD1 (6 bases). Germline V gives CDR1 SGHRS, CDR2 YFSETQ. V was trimmed by 3 bases and J by 4 bases, leaving 15 bases between them. CDR3 length: 15 amino acids. The CDR3 spells CASSSGTSGADTQYF. The CDR3 coding sequence is TGCGCCAGCAGCTCGGGGACCTCAGGGGCAGATACGCAGTATTTT.

The rearrangement links TRBV18 to TRBJ2-3; D is unclear. The V end was cut by 5 bases, the J end by 11 bases, with 20 bases between. The CDR3 consists of 14 residues. The V gene's germline CDR1 is KGHSH and CDR2 LQKENI. The CDR3 region is CASSVVPVSVGQYF. CDR3 nucleotide sequence: TGTGCCAGCTCAGTTGTCCCGGTCTCGGTTGGGCAGTATTTT.

The rearrangement uses TRBV6-6 and TRBJ2-7, with 8 nucleotides matching TRBD1. This CDR3 contains 15 residues. Germline V CDR1 and CDR2: MNHNY, SVGAGI (reference sequence). The ends lost 5 bases at V and 4 bases at J; junction bases unmatched: 10. The CDR3 protein is CASSTPGGDRYEQYF. As DNA, the CDR3 is TGTGCCAGCAGTACCCCAGGGGGCGACCGGTACGAGCAGTACTTC.

This sequence joins TRBV6-1 and TRBJ1-2; tentatively, D is TRBD1 (6 bases). CDR1 and CDR2 from the germline V gene are MNHNS and SASEGT. The CDR3 has 15 residues. V lost 2 bases and J lost 6, with 16 bases in between. The CDR3 nucleotides are TGTGCCAGCAGTGAACAATTTTCCGGGGGCAATGGCTACACCTTC. This translates into CASSEQFSGGNGYTF.

The genes are TRBV25-1 and TRBJ2-5, with D hard to call. The CDR3 sequence is 12 residues long. Germline CDR1 and CDR2: MGHDK and SYGVNS. V was pared by 5 bases and J by 1 base, with 5 bases between. DNA for the CDR3: TGTGCCAGCAGTCGTCCCCAAGAGACCCAGTACTTC. Translated: CASSRPQETQYF.

The J gene is TRBJ1-3, the V gene TRBV7-9; 10 nucleotides agree with TRBD1. The CDR3 loop spans 14 amino acids. V was pared by 4 bases and J by 4 bases, with 1 base of the junction left unmatched. Germline CDR1 reads SEHNR; CDR2 reads FQNEAQ (reference sequence). CDR3 residues: CASSSTGGGNTIYF. CDR3 nucleotides: TGTGCCAGCAGCTCGACAGGGGGCGGAAACACCATATATTTT.

The sample holds a few counts of this clone. The rearrangement uses TRBV30 and TRBJ1-1; tentatively, D is TRBD1 (5 bases). Trimming stripped 5 bases from V and 1 base from J, with 11 bases between. The CDR3 covers 13 residues. From germline, CDR1 is GTSNPN and CDR2 SVGIG (reference sequence). DNA of the CDR3: TGTGCCTGGGACCGCGACAGGAACACTGAAGCTTTCTTT. Translation: CAWDRDRNTEAFF.

This chain uses TRBV6-5 with TRBJ2-3, with 7 positions matching TRBD1. The CDR3 extends over 15 amino acids. Trimming cost V 6 bases and J 0 bases; bases outside gene matches: 6. CDR1 and CDR2 (germline): MNHEY, SVGAGI. In nucleotides, the CDR3 is TGTGCCAGCAGGCCCGACAGGGCCAGCACAGATACGCAGTATTTT. Its translation: CASRPDRASTDTQYF.

The gene calls are TRBV7-6 and TRBJ2-2, with D tentatively TRBD1 or TRBD2 (6 bases each). The germline gives CDR1 SGHVS, CDR2 FNYEAQ. Trimming stripped 7 bases from V and 5 bases from J, with 17 bases between. The CDR3 spans 15 residues. CDR3 sequence reads: CASTRRGSKTGELFF. The CDR3, as DNA: TGTGCCAGCACGCGGAGGGGGAGTAAGACCGGGGAGCTGTTTTTT.

This chain joins TRBV7-9 and TRBJ2-3, with 13 bases lining up with TRBD2. This CDR3 has 16 residues. Trimming took 3 bases from V and 0 from J; bases not matched to a gene: 0. Germline values: CDR1 SEHNR, CDR2 FQNEAQ (reference sequence). The CDR3 DNA is TGTGCCAGCAGCTTGACTAGCGGGGGGAGCACAGATACGCAGTATTTT. Translated, it gives CASSLTSGGSTDTQYF. Using reference TRBV7-9 and TRBJ2-3 for the parts outside the CDR3, the full variable domain is DTGVSQNPRHKITKRGQNVTFRCDPISEHNRLYWYRQTLGQGPEFLTYFQNEAQLEKSRLLSDRFSAERPKGSFSTLEIQRTEQGDSAMYLCASSLTSGGSTDTQYFGPGTRLTVL.

The chain recombines TRBV5-1 with TRBJ2-1; 11 positions agree with TRBD2. This CDR3 contains 15 residues. The germline V gene encodes CDR1 SGHRS and CDR2 YFSETQ. V shed 3 bases, J shed 7 bases, and the junction held 6 bases outside the gene matches. DNA of the CDR3: TGCGCCAGCAGCTCACTAGCGGGAGCAGAAAATGAGCAGTTCTTC. This sequence encodes CASSSLAGAENEQFF.

The chain uses TRBV5-4 and TRBJ2-7; 8 nucleotides align to TRBD1. Losses at the gene ends were 4 bases for V and 2 bases for J; bases not matched to a gene: 8. CDR3 length equals 15 residues. Germline V gene data show CDR1 as SGHNT and CDR2 as YYREEE (reference sequence). This CDR3 is CASSHGQGVAYEQYF. The CDR3 region has the DNA TGTGCCAGCAGCCACGGACAGGGAGTAGCCTACGAGCAGTACTTC.

The chain links TRBV5-1 to TRBJ2-5; D possibly corresponds to TRBD1 (5 bases). Germline V CDR1 and CDR2: SGHRS, YFSETQ. The CDR3 is made up of 14 amino acids. Trimming took off 4 bases at V and 1 base at J, with 11 bases between the two ends. DNA for the CDR3: TGCGCCAGCAGCGGAACGACAGTCCAAGAGACCCAGTACTTC. It yields the protein CASSGTTVQETQYF.

The gene calls are TRBV5-1 and TRBJ2-6; D gene ambiguous. V was clipped by 5 bases and J by 3 bases, with 18 bases between them. The CDR3 has 17 amino acids. CDR1 is SGHRS and CDR2 is YFSETQ in the germline V gene. For the CDR3, the DNA is TGCGCCAGCAGTGCGGATGCTTCGTCGGGTGGGGCCAACGTCCTGACTTTC. Encoded protein: CASSADASSGGANVLTF.

This sequence joins TRBV5-6 and TRBJ2-1, with D possibly TRBD2 on 5 matching bases. V gave up 4 bases and J gave up 6 bases, with 17 bases separating them. The CDR3 contains 15 residues. Per the germline V gene, CDR1 is SGHDT and CDR2 is YYEEEE. The CDR3 loop is CASSAGLTRGNEQFF. In DNA form, the CDR3 reads TGTGCCAGCAGCGCGGGCCTAACCAGAGGCAATGAGCAGTTCTTC.

V usage is TRBV4-1 and J usage is TRBJ1-2; D is ambiguous. Trimming removed 5 bases at V and 6 bases at J, with 19 bases between. The CDR3 sequence is 15 residues long. Germline V CDR1 and CDR2: MGHRA, YSYEKL. The CDR3 nucleotides read TGCGCCAGCAGCACCCTCCAGGCGGGTGTCGATGGCTACACCTTC. Amino acid sequence: CASSTLQAGVDGYTF.

Concerning this clone: The same CDR3 is also encoded by other DNA sequences in this sample. This chain's CDR3 is CASSVGGPSSYNEQFF. The DNA for the CDR3 is TGTGCCAGCAGCGTAGGGGGTCCTAGCTCCTACAATGAGCAGTTCTTC. The V call is TRBV9, the J call TRBJ2-1; no reliable D call. CDR1 is SGDLS and CDR2 is YYNGEE in the germline V gene. This CDR3 is 16 amino acids long. The germline V and J ends were trimmed by 0 bases and 0 bases, with 10 bases remaining between them. The whole variable domain, remainder taken from reference TRBV9 and TRBJ2-1, is DSGVTQTPKHLITATGQRVTLRCSPRSGDLSVYWYQQSLDQGLQFLIQYYNGEERAKGNILERFSAQQFPDLHSELNLSSLELGDSALYFCASSVGGPSSYNEQFFGPGTRLTVL.

This chain connects TRBV6-5 to TRBJ1-3, with 7 nucleotides matching TRBD1. V was pared by 4 bases and J by 3 bases, with 6 bases of the junction left unmatched. Germline loops: CDR1 MNHEY, CDR2 SVGAGI. This CDR3 has 15 amino acids. For the CDR3, the DNA is TGTGCCAGCAGTTCTACAGGGGTTCGTGGAAACACCATATATTTT. Translating it yields CASSSTGVRGNTIYF.

The CDR3 region has the DNA TGTGCCAGCAGCGTAGCACAGGGGGCAGACACCATATATTTT. Translating it yields CASSVAQGADTIYF. V and J are TRBV9 and TRBJ1-3; 9 bases fit TRBD1. The CDR3 has 14 amino acids. Germline-derived CDR1 and CDR2 are SGDLS and YYNGEE. The ends lost 0 bases at V and 8 bases at J; junction bases unmatched: 3.

The chain uses TRBV2 and TRBJ1-2; TRBD1 might be the D (6 bases). Germline CDR1 and CDR2: SNHLY and FYNNEI. Trimming took off 3 bases at V and 8 bases at J, with 25 bases between the two ends. CDR3 length equals 17 residues. The CDR3 loop reads CASSESGTRNLFGGYTF. The DNA of the CDR3 is TGTGCCAGCAGTGAGTCGGGGACACGGAACCTATTTGGAGGCTACACCTTC.

The chain carries TRBV7-3 and TRBJ2-5; D is unclear. CDR3 length: 14 amino acids. The V end was cut by 1 base, the J end by 5 bases, with 11 bases between. Germline V gene lookup returns CDR1 SGHTA and CDR2 FQGTGA. The CDR3 region is CASSLMRGSETQYF. CDR3 sequence (DNA): TGTGCCAGCAGCTTAATGCGAGGTTCGGAGACCCAGTACTTC.

The chain couples TRBV11-2 to TRBJ1-4; D uncertain. Looked up from germline, CDR1 is SGHAT and CDR2 is FQNNGV. V lost 5 bases, J lost 0 bases, and 7 bases lay in between. This CDR3 has 14 amino acids. The CDR3 reads CASSRFATNEKLFF. The CDR3 nucleotides are TGTGCCAGCAGCCGATTTGCAACTAATGAAAAACTGTTTTTT.

The chain uses TRBV7-9 and TRBJ1-2; TRBD1 aligns across 9 bases. This CDR3 has 17 amino acids. Germline V gene data show CDR1 as SEHNR and CDR2 as FQNEAQ (reference sequence). V dropped 5 bases and J dropped 6; count of bases not matched to a gene: 16. The CDR3 loop reads CASSPRTGARALDGYTF. The CDR3 DNA is TGTGCCAGCAGCCCCCGGACAGGGGCCCGGGCACTTGATGGCTACACCTTC.

The chain uses TRBV5-1 and TRBJ2-3; TRBD1 is a possible D gene (5 bases). The V end was cut by 3 bases, the J end by 6 bases, with 20 bases between. The CDR3 spans 16 residues. Germline lookup yields CDR1 SGHRS and CDR2 YFSETQ. CDR3 nucleotides: TGCGCCAGCAGCTCCCAAGGGGCAGGGCCGACGGATACGCAGTATTTT. Translation gives CASSSQGAGPTDTQYF. The full variable domain, completed using reference TRBV5-1 and TRBJ2-3, is KAGVTQTPRYLIKTRGQQVTLSCSPISGHRSVSWYQQTPGQGLQFLFEYFSETQRNKGNFPGRFSGRQFSNSRSEMNVSTLELGDSALYLCASSSQGAGPTDTQYFGPGTRLTVL.